The 19 T cell receptor beta chains below were found in one sample sequenced in a study of blood T cell repertoires in COVID-19. Method: immunoSEQ multiplex PCR; TCRdb's copy keeps in-frame clones and lacks some. The table has approximately 68,000 clones, approximately 80% seen once. Sequences were obtained from peripheral blood. The receptor source for this set is a woman in her fifties or sixties with acute or convalescent COVID-19.

This clone was detected a few times. The chain joins TRBV30 to TRBJ1-5; TRBD1 matches 7 bases. The trim removed 3 bases at V and 0 bases at J, leaving 5 bases unmatched. CDR1 and CDR2 (germline): GTSNPN, SVGIG (reference sequence). The CDR3 loop spans 15 amino acids. This chain's CDR3 is CAWSPQGYSNQPQHF. In DNA, the CDR3 is TGTGCCTGGAGCCCACAGGGGTATAGCAATCAGCCCCAGCATTTT.

In this sample, this clone turned up once. The J gene is TRBJ2-7, the V gene TRBV4-1; perhaps TRBD1 as D (6 bases). Trimming pared 5 bases from V and 2 bases from J, leaving 10 bases between. This CDR3 is built from 13 residues. From germline, CDR1 is MGHRA and CDR2 YSYEKL. The CDR3 DNA follows: TGCGCCAGCAGCTGGGACACAACCTACGAGCAGTACTTC. Encoded protein: CASSWDTTYEQYF.

In this sample, this clone turned up a few times. The gene calls are TRBV5-1 and TRBJ2-1, with D possibly TRBD2 on 5 matching bases. The germline V gene has CDR1 SGHRS and CDR2 YFSETQ. The CDR3 covers 14 residues. The V end was cut by 4 bases, the J end by 6 bases, with 14 bases between. Here the CDR3 reads CASSPLGSLNEQFF. CDR3 in DNA: TGCGCCAGCAGCCCCCTTGGGAGCCTCAATGAGCAGTTCTTC.

This chain connects TRBV6-5 to TRBJ1-2; TRBD1 agrees at 8 bases. The V and J ends lost 8 bases and 0 bases, in that order; junction bases with no gene match: 5. The CDR3 has 14 residues. Germline V gene data show CDR1 as MNHEY and CDR2 as SVGAGI. Here the CDR3 reads CASVMGQANYGYTF. CDR3 bases: TGTGCCAGCGTAATGGGACAGGCTAACTATGGCTACACCTTC.

V is TRBV5-1 and J is TRBJ2-7; TRBD1 matches at 7 bases. The germline V gene has CDR1 SGHRS and CDR2 YFSETQ. The V segment lost 4 bases and the J segment 7 bases; nucleotides outside the gene matches: 14. This CDR3 is 15 amino acids long. The CDR3 reads CASSPRTGELGEQYF. The CDR3 region has the DNA TGCGCCAGCAGCCCACGGACAGGCGAGTTGGGGGAGCAGTACTTC. Supplemented by reference TRBV5-1 and TRBJ2-7, the full variable domain reads KAGVTQTPRYLIKTRGQQVTLSCSPISGHRSVSWYQQTPGQGLQFLFEYFSETQRNKGNFPGRFSGRQFSNSRSEMNVSTLELGDSALYLCASSPRTGELGEQYFGPGTRLTVT.

The rearrangement joins TRBV3-1 (or the pseudogene TRBV3-2) to TRBJ1-1; 8 bases are shared with TRBD1. CDR1 is LGHDT and CDR2 is YNNKEL in the germline V gene (reference sequence). The CDR3 loop spans 13 amino acids. Unmatched junction bases numbered 3, after V lost 6 bases and J lost 3 bases. CDR3 bases: TGTGCCAGCAGTCCGACAGGGGACACTGAAGCTTTCTTT. It translates to CASSPTGDTEAFF.

The chain combines TRBV5-3 with TRBJ1-2; TRBD1 matches 7 bases. TRBV5-3 counts as an open reading frame of uncertain function. V shed 8 bases, J shed 7 bases, and the junction held 11 bases outside the gene matches. The CDR3 is made up of 13 amino acids. CDR3 loop: CARSWDSESGYTF. In nucleotides, the CDR3 is TGTGCCAGGTCCTGGGACAGCGAGAGTGGCTACACCTTC.

This clone was found a few times. The V and J genes are TRBV6-1 and TRBJ2-5; 8 bases fit TRBD1. The CDR3 length is 19 residues. Trimming removed 2 bases from V and 4 bases from J; junction bases left unmatched: 18. Germline loops: CDR1 MNHNS, CDR2 SASEGT. CDR3 region: CASSEIGQGISRSGETQYF. DNA of the CDR3: TGTGCCAGCAGTGAAATAGGACAGGGAATTTCGAGATCAGGAGAGACCCAGTACTTC.

This clone was detected only a few times. This rearrangement joins TRBV16 to TRBJ1-5; D may be TRBD1 (5 bases). The CDR3 sequence is 17 residues long. With 0 bases removed from V and 2 bases from J, the gap between germline ends came to 14 bases. Per germline, CDR1 KGHSY and CDR2 FQNENV. For the CDR3, the DNA is TGTGCCAGCAGCCAATCGGGGAGGGGAGGTGGCAATCAGCCCCAGCATTTT. Its translation is CASSQSGRGGGNQPQHF.

The chain joins TRBV2 to TRBJ1-4; TRBD1 aligns across 8 bases. Germline CDR1 reads SNHLY; CDR2 reads FYNNEI. V lost 6 bases, J lost 7 bases, and 7 bases stayed unmatched. The CDR3 runs to 14 residues. The CDR3 protein is CASSLDRVAEKLFF. CDR3 bases: TGTGCCAGCAGCCTGGACAGGGTGGCTGAAAAACTGTTTTTT.

A few counts support this clone. The V call is TRBV5-4, the J call TRBJ1-1; D remains ambiguous. The germline V and J ends were trimmed by 1 base and 7 bases, with 8 bases remaining between them. Germline-derived CDR1 and CDR2 are SGHNT and YYREEE (reference sequence). CDR3 length equals 12 residues. The CDR3 DNA follows: TGTGCCAGCAGCTTGTGGAGTCGTGAAGCTTTCTTT. Translation: CASSLWSREAFF.

The rearrangement joins TRBV5-4 to TRBJ1-4; a weak D match, TRBD1 (6 bases). Germline loops: CDR1 SGHNT, CDR2 YYREEE (reference sequence). The CDR3 extends over 15 amino acids. The V and J ends lost 0 bases and 8 bases respectively, with 14 bases between them. CDR3 amino acids: CASSLDQGKSEKLFF. The CDR3 bases are TGTGCCAGCAGCTTGGATCAGGGGAAGAGCGAAAAACTGTTTTTT.

This clone has a handful of counts. Other DNA sequences within the sample encode an identical CDR3. This rearrangement joins TRBV7-2 to TRBJ1-1; D gene ambiguous. From germline, CDR1 is SGHTA and CDR2 FQGNSA. The CDR3 length is 11 residues. Trimming stripped 2 bases from V and 8 bases from J, with 6 bases between. The chain's CDR3 is CASSLRREAFF. CDR3 nucleotide sequence: TGTGCCAGCAGCTTACGCAGGGAAGCTTTCTTT. Combining the CDR3 with reference TRBV7-2 and TRBJ1-1 gives the whole variable domain GAGVSQSPSNKVTEKGKDVELRCDPISGHTALYWYRQSLGQGLEFLIYFQGNSAPDKSGLPSDRFSAERTGGSVSTLTIQRTQQEDSAVYLCASSLRREAFFGQGTRLTVV.

The V and J genes are TRBV6-5 and TRBJ1-1; no clear D. Germline CDR1 is MNHEY and CDR2 is SVGAGI. The CDR3 contains 14 residues. Trimming cost V 2 bases and J 4 bases, with 11 bases left between them. The CDR3 region is CASSYNSLGTEAFF. DNA for the CDR3: TGTGCCAGCAGTTACAACAGCCTCGGCACTGAAGCTTTCTTT.

The chain is built from TRBV5-5 and TRBJ2-3, with 8 bases lining up with TRBD1. Per the germline V gene, CDR1 is SGHKS and CDR2 is YYEKEE (reference sequence). This CDR3 has 16 amino acids. The V segment lost 4 bases and the J segment 9 bases; nucleotides outside the gene matches: 16. The CDR3, as DNA: TGTGCCAGCAGCCCAACTTATTCAGAGACAGGGGACACGCAGTATTTT. It codes for CASSPTYSETGDTQYF. Filled out from reference TRBV5-5 and TRBJ2-3, the complete variable domain reads DAGVTQSPTHLIKTRGQQVTLRCSPISGHKSVSWYQQVLGQGPQFIFQYYEKEERGRGNFPDRFSARQFPNYSSELNVNALLLGDSALYLCASSPTYSETGDTQYFGPGTRLTVL.

The rearrangement uses TRBV12-3 or TRBV12-4 and TRBJ1-2; tentative D call: TRBD1 (5 bases). Trimming shortened V by 7 bases and J by 4 bases, and 10 bases separated the two germline ends. The CDR3 has 12 residues. The CDR3 here is CASKSGGYGYTF. In DNA, the CDR3 is TGTGCCAGCAAATCGGGGGGCTATGGCTACACCTTC.

The V gene is TRBV2, the J gene TRBJ2-2; tentative D call: TRBD2 (6 bases). CDR1 and CDR2 (germline): SNHLY, FYNNEI. Trimming removed 6 bases at V and 3 bases at J, with 11 bases between. The CDR3 contains 14 residues. CDR3 amino acids: CASRGGVDTGELFF. DNA for the CDR3: TGTGCCAGCAGGGGGGGAGTCGACACCGGGGAGCTGTTTTTT.

The V call is TRBV7-2, the J call TRBJ1-4, with D possibly matching TRBD1 (5 bases). V dropped 5 bases and J dropped 12 bases, with 22 bases sitting between them. The V gene's germline CDR1 is SGHTA and CDR2 FQGNSA. The CDR3 spans 15 residues. CDR3 loop: CASSLGWGWGGELFF. The CDR3, as DNA: TGTGCCAGCAGCCTCGGATGGGGTTGGGGCGGAGAACTGTTTTTT.

The CDR3 DNA follows: TGTGCCACCAGTGATACGGGGGGCACTTCCCGTACGCAGTATTTT. Its protein product is CATSDTGGTSRTQYF. The genes are TRBV24-1 and TRBJ2-3, with D possibly matching TRBD2 (7 bases). The CDR3 length is 15 residues. Trimming took off 3 bases at V and 8 bases at J, with 17 bases between the two ends. CDR1 is KGHDR, CDR2 SFDVKD, per germline.